The 10 T cell receptor beta chains presented below share a single source sample, sequenced in a study of cytomegalovirus exposure and HLA in healthy donors. Primers: 60 Vbeta forward and 13 Jbeta reverse. Assay: immunoSEQ multiplex PCR; the TCRdb copy retains only in-frame clones and omits some. The sample holds about 200,000 clones. Sequenced input: PBMCs. The receptors originated from a girl aged 2 to 9 in good health and CMV-seropositive.

The J gene is TRBJ2-1, the V gene TRBV9; a possible D gene is TRBD2 (5 bases). V was clipped by 1 base and J by 10 bases, with 9 bases between them. CDR1 is SGDLS and CDR2 is YYNGEE in the germline V gene. The CDR3 extends over 12 amino acids. In nucleotides, the CDR3 is TGTGCCAGCAGCGTAATAGGAGGAGAGCAGTTCTTC. As protein: CASSVIGGEQFF.

This chain connects TRBV9 to TRBJ2-1, with 7 bases aligning to TRBD1. CDR1 is SGDLS and CDR2 is YYNGEE in the germline V gene. Losses at the gene ends were 4 bases for V and 8 bases for J; bases not matched to a gene: 9. The length of the CDR3 is 14 residues. CDR3 sequence: CASSQGVGWDEQFF. As DNA, the CDR3 is TGTGCCAGCAGCCAGGGGGTAGGGTGGGATGAGCAGTTCTTC.

This chain connects TRBV27 to TRBJ2-1; TRBD2 matches at 12 bases. The length of the CDR3 is 15 residues. Germline CDR1 is MNHEY and CDR2 is SMNVEV (reference sequence). V was clipped by 5 bases and J by 4 bases; unmatched bases: 3. CDR3 in DNA: TGTGCCAGCAGTCCGGGACTAGCGGGTTACAATGAGCAGTTCTTC. This codes for CASSPGLAGYNEQFF.

The rearrangement links TRBV15 to TRBJ2-7; D is possibly TRBD2 (6 bases). CDR1 and CDR2 from the germline V gene are LNHNV and YYDKDF (reference sequence). V lost 0 bases and J 6 bases, leaving 12 bases between the germline ends. The CDR3 has 14 amino acids. The DNA of the CDR3 is TGTGCCACCAGCAGAGATCTGGTGGAGGGCGAGCAGTACTTC. As protein: CATSRDLVEGEQYF. The whole variable domain, filled in from reference TRBV15 and TRBJ2-7, reads DAMVIQNPRYQVTQFGKPVTLSCSQTLNHNVMYWYQQKSSQAPKLLFHYYDKDFNNEADTPDNFQSRRPNTSFCFLDIRSPGLGDTAMYLCATSRDLVEGEQYFGPGTRLTVT.

CDR3 residues: CASSPTGVYEQYF. The CDR3 nucleotides are TGTGCCAGCAGCCCCACCGGGGTCTACGAGCAGTACTTC. The rearrangement links TRBV11-2 to TRBJ2-5, with D perhaps TRBD2 (5 bases). The end of the DNA aligns better with TRBJ2-7, so the J call may be wrong. Germline CDR1 reads SGHAT; CDR2 reads FQNNGV. The CDR3 is made up of 13 amino acids.

The chain is built from TRBV30 and TRBJ1-1, with a weak D call TRBD1 (5 bases). In germline, CDR1 is GTSNPN, CDR2 SVGIG (reference sequence). Trimming cost V 4 bases and J 4 bases, with 22 bases left between them. The CDR3 loop spans 16 amino acids. CDR3 sequence: CAWTPGWGREGTEAFF. Here the CDR3 DNA reads TGTGCCTGGACCCCCGGGTGGGGGAGGGAGGGCACTGAAGCTTTCTTT.

The chain uses TRBV27 and TRBJ1-1; no clear D. Trimming cost V 3 bases and J 7 bases, with 9 bases left between them. This CDR3 comprises 12 residues. Germline V lookup: CDR1 MNHEY, CDR2 SMNVEV (reference sequence). The CDR3 DNA is TGTGCCAGCAGTTTGAGAGGGCGTGAAGCTTTCTTT. As protein: CASSLRGREAFF.

V usage is TRBV14 and J usage is TRBJ2-5; weak D call: TRBD1 (6 bases). The tail of the sequence fits TRBJ2-7 better, so the J call may be wrong. The CDR3 covers 15 residues. The V gene's germline CDR1 is SGHDN and CDR2 FVKESK. The CDR3 coding sequence is TGTGCCAGCAGCCTAACAGGGTTCCAACTCTACGAGCAGTACTTC. Translating it yields CASSLTGFQLYEQYF.

V gene TRBV4-1 combines with J gene TRBJ2-2, with a weak D call TRBD2 (5 bases). The length of the CDR3 is 14 residues. Trimming cost V 0 bases and J 7 bases, with 9 bases left between them. Germline-derived CDR1 and CDR2 are MGHRA and YSYEKL. CDR3 region: CASSQDIRGGELFF. CDR3 DNA sequence: TGCGCCAGCAGCCAAGATATTCGGGGCGGGGAGCTGTTTTTT.

This chain links TRBV7-2 with TRBJ2-7; D may be TRBD2 (5 bases). The V end was cut by 5 bases, the J end by 3 bases, with 17 bases between. The germline V gene has CDR1 SGHTA and CDR2 FQGNSA. CDR3 length: 15 amino acids. Here the CDR3 reads CASSPPSGSIYEQYF. The CDR3 region has the DNA TGTGCCAGCAGCCCCCCTAGTGGGAGTATCTACGAGCAGTACTTC.